This passage covers 8 T cell receptor beta chains from one sample sequenced in a study of response to subunit inactivated influenza vaccine. Each CDR3 protein is one row after TCRdb ran MiXCR on the RT-PCR reads. This table has about 160,000 distinct CDR3 sequences, 9.5% to 12% appearing once. Specimen: CD8+ T cells sorted from PBMCs, collected around 25 months after vaccination. The receptor source for this set is a man aged 45-69 years who received an inactivated influenza vaccine.

The chain links TRBV20-1 to TRBJ2-1; D possibly uses TRBD1 or TRBD2 (5 bases each). Looked up from germline, CDR1 is DFQATT and CDR2 is SNEGSKA (reference sequence). Trimming shortened V by 0 bases and J by 1 base, and 13 bases separated the two germline ends. This CDR3 spans 16 amino acids. For the CDR3, the DNA is TGCAGTGCTAGAGATTCGGGGCGTATTTCCTACAATGAGCAGTTCTTC. Protein sequence: CSARDSGRISYNEQFF.

V usage is TRBV20-1 and J usage is TRBJ1-5; TRBD1 matches 7 bases. Germline-derived CDR1 and CDR2 are DFQATT and SNEGSKA (reference sequence). Trimming removed 4 bases from V and 4 bases from J; junction bases left unmatched: 1. The CDR3 length is 12 residues. In DNA form, the CDR3 reads TGCAGTGCTAAGGACAGGAATCAGCCCCAGCATTTT. Translation: CSAKDRNQPQHF.

This clonotype was counted many times. This sequence joins TRBV20-1 and TRBJ2-7, with 12 bases fitting TRBD2. Per the germline V gene, CDR1 is DFQATT and CDR2 is SNEGSKA (reference sequence). The V and J ends lost 6 bases and 1 base, in that order; junction bases with no gene match: 7. The CDR3 runs to 15 residues. This chain's CDR3 is CSALELAGGSYEQYF. As DNA, the CDR3 is TGCAGTGCCCTCGAACTAGCGGGAGGTTCCTACGAGCAGTACTTC.

This clonotype turned up a few times. The CDR3 region is CASSLSPAGSYEQYF. The CDR3, as DNA: TGTGCCAGCAGCTTAAGCCCCGCAGGGTCCTACGAGCAGTACTTC. The rearrangement links TRBV11-2 to TRBJ2-7, with D possibly matching TRBD1 (5 bases). Germline V gene sequence: CDR1 SGHAT, CDR2 FQNNGV. Trimming removed 2 bases at V and 1 base at J, with 12 bases between. The CDR3 contains 15 residues.

This clonotype was picked up one time. The chain couples TRBV7-8 to TRBJ2-5; 8 bases align to TRBD1. Germline CDR1 is SGHVS and CDR2 is FQNEAQ. This CDR3 is 16 amino acids long. The ends lost 6 bases at V and 2 bases at J; junction bases unmatched: 11. The CDR3 nucleotides read TGTGCCAGCAGTCAGAACAGGGGGAAGGGGCAAGAGACCCAGTACTTC. This encodes CASSQNRGKGQETQYF.

This clonotype was seen at least ten times. The chain combines TRBV20-1 with TRBJ2-7, with D perhaps TRBD2 (5 bases). The CDR3 extends over 14 amino acids. Trimming pared 4 bases from V and 3 bases from J, leaving 16 bases between. CDR1 and CDR2 (germline): DFQATT, SNEGSKA (reference sequence). CDR3 sequence: CSATPVRTGYEQYF. The CDR3, as DNA: TGCAGTGCTACGCCAGTTAGGACTGGCTACGAGCAGTACTTC.

The chain links TRBV21-1 to TRBJ2-4; the tabulated D call, TRBD2, remains unverified against the DNA. TRBV21-1 is tagged as a pseudogene. CDR3 length: 17 residues. The CDR3 sequence is CANRKATSVLAKNIQYF. Written as DNA, the CDR3 is TGTGCCAACAGGAAAGCTACTAGTGTCCTAGCCAAAAACATTCAGTACTTC.

The rearrangement joins TRBV10-3 to TRBJ2-7; 7 positions agree with TRBD1. Losses at the gene ends were 8 bases for V and 7 bases for J; bases not matched to a gene: 14. Germline V gene data show CDR1 as ENHRY and CDR2 as SYGVKD. This CDR3 is built from 14 residues. The CDR3 sequence: CAIAAGQDVLEQYF. CDR3 in DNA: TGTGCCATCGCTGCCGGACAGGACGTTTTGGAGCAGTACTTC.